The present T cell receptor beta chain was sequenced within a study of identical twins. TCRdb re-analysed the 5' RACE reads in MiXCR, keeping a single row per CDR3 protein. Here the sample spans fewer than 500,000 distinct CDR3 sequences, around an eighth being singletons. A word on this clonotype: The target antigen is unknown.

V lost 1 base to trimming and J lost 9 bases, with 13 bases between them. Germline V CDR1 and CDR2: LGHDT, YNNKEL (reference sequence). The CDR3 is 13 residues long. All donors were healthy Caucasians. Study-wide results and caveats: There was an excess of low generation probability in the out-of-frame alpha sequences that twins shared. Zero-insertion analyses could be partly confounded by invariant MAIT and iNKT cells. Fewer insertions were carried by abundant cord blood beta clonotypes, but none was seen in memory repertoires.

The same data also contributed to another study, on yellow fever vaccine responses in identical twins.

The genes are TRBV3-1 and TRBJ2-7, with a weak D call TRBD2 (5 bases). The clonotype was recovered from a woman between 18 and 30 years old in good health. The sequencing sample was made of CD4+ T cells sorted from blood. For the CDR3, the DNA is TGTGCCAGCAGCCAAGGGAGGAATACGATGCAGTACTTC. It encodes CASSQGRNTMQYF.